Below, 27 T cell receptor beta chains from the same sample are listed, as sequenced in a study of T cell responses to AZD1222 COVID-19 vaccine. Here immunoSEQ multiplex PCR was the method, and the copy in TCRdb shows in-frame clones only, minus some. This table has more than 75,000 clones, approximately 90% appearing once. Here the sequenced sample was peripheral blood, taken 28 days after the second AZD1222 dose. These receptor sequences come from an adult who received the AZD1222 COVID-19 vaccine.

The DNA of the CDR3 is TGTGCCAGCAGTTACAGCGGGGGCTCCTACAATGAGCAGTTCTTC. Residues: CASSYSGGSYNEQFF. The rearrangement uses TRBV6-2 or TRBV6-3 and TRBJ2-1; 8 bases match TRBD2. The germline V gene encodes CDR1 MNHEY and CDR2 SVGEGT. With 2 bases clipped from V and 0 bases from J, the junction kept 0 bases outside the gene matches. The CDR3 loop spans 15 amino acids.

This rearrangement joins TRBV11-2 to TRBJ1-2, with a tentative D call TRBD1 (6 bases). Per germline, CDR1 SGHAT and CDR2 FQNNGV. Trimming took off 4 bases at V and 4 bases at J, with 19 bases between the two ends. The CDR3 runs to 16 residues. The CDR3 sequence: CASSSIQQGGVYGYTF. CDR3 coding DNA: TGTGCCAGCAGCTCTATCCAACAGGGAGGTGTCTATGGCTACACCTTC.

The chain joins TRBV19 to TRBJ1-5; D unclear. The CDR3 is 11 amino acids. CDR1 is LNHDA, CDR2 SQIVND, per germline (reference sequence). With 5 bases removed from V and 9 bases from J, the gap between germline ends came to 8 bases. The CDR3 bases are TGTGCCAGTAGTTTCCCGGGGCCCCAGCATTTT. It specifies CASSFPGPQHF.

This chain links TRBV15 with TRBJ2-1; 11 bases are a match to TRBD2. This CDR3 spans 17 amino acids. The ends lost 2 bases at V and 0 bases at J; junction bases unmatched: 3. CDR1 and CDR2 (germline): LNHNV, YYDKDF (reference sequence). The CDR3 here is CATSRRLAGSSYNEQFF. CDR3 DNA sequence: TGTGCCACCAGCAGACGACTAGCGGGGAGCTCCTACAATGAGCAGTTCTTC.

For the CDR3, the DNA is TGTGCCAGCAGCTCCGACTCACCCGCGGTGGAGCAGTACTTC. Its protein is CASSSDSPAVEQYF. The chain couples TRBV7-9 to TRBJ2-7; D is undetermined. Germline loops: CDR1 SEHNR, CDR2 FQNEAQ (reference sequence). This CDR3 has 14 amino acids. V dropped 4 bases and J dropped 7 bases, with 17 bases sitting between them.

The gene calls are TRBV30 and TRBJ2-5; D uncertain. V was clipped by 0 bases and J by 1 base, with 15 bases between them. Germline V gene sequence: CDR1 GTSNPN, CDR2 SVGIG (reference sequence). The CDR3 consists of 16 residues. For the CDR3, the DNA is TGTGCCTGGAGTGTACGATGGATAAAAGTCCAAGAGACCCAGTACTTC. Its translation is CAWSVRWIKVQETQYF.

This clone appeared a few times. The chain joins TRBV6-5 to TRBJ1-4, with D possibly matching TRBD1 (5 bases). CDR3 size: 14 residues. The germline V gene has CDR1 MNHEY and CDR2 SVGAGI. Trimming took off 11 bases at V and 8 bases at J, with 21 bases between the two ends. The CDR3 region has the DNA TGTGCCTCCAAAATGAGGGGCATCGGAGAAAAACTGTTTTTT. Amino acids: CASKMRGIGEKLFF.

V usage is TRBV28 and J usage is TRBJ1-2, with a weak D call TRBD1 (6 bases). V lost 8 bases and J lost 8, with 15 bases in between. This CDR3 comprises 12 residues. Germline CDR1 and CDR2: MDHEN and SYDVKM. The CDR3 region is CASGGGVVGYTF. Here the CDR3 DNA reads TGTGCCAGCGGGGGCGGGGTTGTGGGCTACACCTTC.

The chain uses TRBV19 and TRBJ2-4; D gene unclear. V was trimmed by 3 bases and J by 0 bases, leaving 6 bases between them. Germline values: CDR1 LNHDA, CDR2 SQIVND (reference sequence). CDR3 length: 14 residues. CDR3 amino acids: CASSIGVAKNIQYF. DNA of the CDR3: TGTGCCAGTAGTATTGGGGTAGCCAAAAACATTCAGTACTTC. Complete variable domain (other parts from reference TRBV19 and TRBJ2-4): DGGITQSPKYLFRKEGQNVTLSCEQNLNHDAMYWYRQDPGQGLRLIYYSQIVNDFQKGDIAEGYSVSREKKESFPLTVTSAQKNPTAFYLCASSIGVAKNIQYFGAGTRLSVL.

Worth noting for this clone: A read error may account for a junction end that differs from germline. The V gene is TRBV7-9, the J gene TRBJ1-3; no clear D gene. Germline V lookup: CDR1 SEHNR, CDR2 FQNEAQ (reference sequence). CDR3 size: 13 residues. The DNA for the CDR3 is TGTGCCAGCAGCTTATGGTCTGGAGACACCATATATTTT. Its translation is CASSLWSGDTIYF.

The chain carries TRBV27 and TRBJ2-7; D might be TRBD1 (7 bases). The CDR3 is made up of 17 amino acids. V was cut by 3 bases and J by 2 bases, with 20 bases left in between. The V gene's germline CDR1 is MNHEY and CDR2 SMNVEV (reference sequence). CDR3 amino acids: CASSLEGAQVGAYEQYF. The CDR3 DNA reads TGTGCCAGCAGTTTGGAGGGGGCTCAGGTGGGAGCCTACGAGCAGTACTTC.

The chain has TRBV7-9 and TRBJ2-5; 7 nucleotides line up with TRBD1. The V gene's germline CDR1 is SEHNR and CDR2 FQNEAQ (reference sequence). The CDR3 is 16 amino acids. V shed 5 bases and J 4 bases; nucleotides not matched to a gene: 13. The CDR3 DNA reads TGTGCCAGCAGCAGGGACAGAACTCTCCCAAGAGAGACCCAGTACTTC. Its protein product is CASSRDRTLPRETQYF.

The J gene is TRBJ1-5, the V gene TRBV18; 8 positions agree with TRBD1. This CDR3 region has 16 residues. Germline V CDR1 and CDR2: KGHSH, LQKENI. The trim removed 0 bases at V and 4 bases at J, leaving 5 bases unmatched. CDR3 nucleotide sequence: TGTGCCAGCTCACCACCGTGGGACAGGACTAATCAGCCCCAGCATTTT. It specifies CASSPPWDRTNQPQHF.

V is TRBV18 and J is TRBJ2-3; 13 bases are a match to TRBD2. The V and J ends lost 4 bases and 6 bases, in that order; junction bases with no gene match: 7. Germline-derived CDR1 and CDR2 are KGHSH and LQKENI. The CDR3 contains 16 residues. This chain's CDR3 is CASSLRLAGGQDTQYF. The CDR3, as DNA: TGTGCCAGCTCACTCCGACTAGCGGGGGGCCAGGATACGCAGTATTTT.

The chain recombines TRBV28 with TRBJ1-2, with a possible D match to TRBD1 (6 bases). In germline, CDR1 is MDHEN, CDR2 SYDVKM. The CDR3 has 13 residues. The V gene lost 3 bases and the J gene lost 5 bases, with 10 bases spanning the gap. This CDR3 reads CASSLKGGYGYTF. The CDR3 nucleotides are TGTGCCAGCAGTTTGAAGGGGGGATATGGCTACACCTTC.

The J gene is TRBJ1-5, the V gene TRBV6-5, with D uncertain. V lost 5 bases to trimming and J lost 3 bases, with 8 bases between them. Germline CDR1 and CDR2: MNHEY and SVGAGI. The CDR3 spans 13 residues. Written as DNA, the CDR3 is TGTGCCAGCAGTCGGCAGTCCAATCAGCCCCAGCATTTT. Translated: CASSRQSNQPQHF.

CDR3 region: CASSVAGGRGYTF. CDR3 sequence (DNA): TGTGCCAGCAGCGTCGCGGGGGGCCGGGGCTACACCTTC. The rearrangement joins TRBV7-9 to TRBJ1-2, with D possibly matching TRBD1 (6 bases). CDR1 SEHNR and CDR2 FQNEAQ come from the germline V gene (reference sequence). The CDR3 loop spans 13 amino acids. V dropped 5 bases and J dropped 8 bases, with 15 bases sitting between them.

The CDR3 DNA reads as TGTGCCAGCAGTGAAATCGGAATCAGGGCAATCGTCTCCTACGAGCAGTACTTC. This sequence encodes CASSEIGIRAIVSYEQYF. The chain uses TRBV2 and TRBJ2-7; weak D call: TRBD1 (5 bases). The germline CDR1 and CDR2 sequences are SNHLY and FYNNEI. There are 18 residues in the CDR3. Trimming removed 2 bases from V and 0 bases from J, with 20 bases in between.

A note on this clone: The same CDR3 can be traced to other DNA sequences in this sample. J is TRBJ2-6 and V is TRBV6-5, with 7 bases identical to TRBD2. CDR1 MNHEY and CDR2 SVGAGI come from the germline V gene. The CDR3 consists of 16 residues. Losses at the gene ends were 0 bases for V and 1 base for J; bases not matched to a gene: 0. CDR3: CASSYSRGSGANVLTF. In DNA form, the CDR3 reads TGTGCCAGCAGTTACTCGCGGGGGTCTGGGGCCAACGTCCTGACTTTC.

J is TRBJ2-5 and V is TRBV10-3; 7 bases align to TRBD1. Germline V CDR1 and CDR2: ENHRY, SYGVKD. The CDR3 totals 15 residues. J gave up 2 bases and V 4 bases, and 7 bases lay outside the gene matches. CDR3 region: CAISGDRDLQETQYF. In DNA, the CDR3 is TGTGCCATCAGTGGAGACAGGGACCTACAAGAGACCCAGTACTTC.

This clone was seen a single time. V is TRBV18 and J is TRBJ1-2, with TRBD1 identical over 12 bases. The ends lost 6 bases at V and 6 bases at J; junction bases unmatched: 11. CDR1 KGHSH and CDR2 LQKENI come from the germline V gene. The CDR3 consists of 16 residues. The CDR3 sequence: CASSPGQGAAWDGYTF. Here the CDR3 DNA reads TGTGCCAGCTCGCCGGGACAGGGGGCCGCTTGGGATGGCTACACCTTC.

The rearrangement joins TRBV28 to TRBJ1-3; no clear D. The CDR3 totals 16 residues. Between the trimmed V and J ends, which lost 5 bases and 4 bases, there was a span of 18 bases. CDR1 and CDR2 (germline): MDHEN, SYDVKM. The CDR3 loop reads CASSPSPGGIGNTIYF. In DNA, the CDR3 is TGTGCCAGCAGTCCGTCGCCGGGCGGCATCGGAAACACCATATATTTT.

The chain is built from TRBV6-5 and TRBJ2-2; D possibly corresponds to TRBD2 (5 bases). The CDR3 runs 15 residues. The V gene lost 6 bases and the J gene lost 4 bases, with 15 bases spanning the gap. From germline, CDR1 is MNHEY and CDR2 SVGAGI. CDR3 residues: CASRFQRAPTGELFF. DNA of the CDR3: TGTGCCAGCAGGTTTCAGAGGGCTCCCACCGGGGAGCTGTTTTTT.

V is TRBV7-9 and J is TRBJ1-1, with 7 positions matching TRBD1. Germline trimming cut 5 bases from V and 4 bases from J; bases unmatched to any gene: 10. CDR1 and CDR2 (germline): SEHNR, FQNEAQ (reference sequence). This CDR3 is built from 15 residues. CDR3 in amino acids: CASSPMTGMGTEAFF. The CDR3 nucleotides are TGTGCCAGCAGCCCTATGACAGGGATGGGCACTGAAGCTTTCTTT.

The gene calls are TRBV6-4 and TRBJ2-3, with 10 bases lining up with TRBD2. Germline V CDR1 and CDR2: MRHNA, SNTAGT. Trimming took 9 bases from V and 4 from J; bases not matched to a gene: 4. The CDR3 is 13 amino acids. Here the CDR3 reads CARRAGGADTQYF. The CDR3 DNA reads TGTGCCAGAAGAGCGGGGGGGGCAGATACGCAGTATTTT.

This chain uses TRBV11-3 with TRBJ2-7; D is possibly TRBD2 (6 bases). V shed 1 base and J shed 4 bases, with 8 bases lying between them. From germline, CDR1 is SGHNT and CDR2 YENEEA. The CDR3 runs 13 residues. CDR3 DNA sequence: TGTGCCAGCAGCTTAGGTGCGGGATACGAGCAGTACTTC. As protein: CASSLGAGYEQYF.

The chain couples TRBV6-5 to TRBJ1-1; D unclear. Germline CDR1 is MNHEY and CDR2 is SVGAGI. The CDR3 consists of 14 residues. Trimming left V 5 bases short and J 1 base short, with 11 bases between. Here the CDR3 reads CASSLVLGNTEAFF. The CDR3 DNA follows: TGTGCCAGCAGTCTGGTCTTGGGGAACACTGAAGCTTTCTTT.